These 30 T cell receptor beta chains were sequenced from one sample in a study of control samples from healthy donors and cancer patients. The method was immunoSEQ multiplex PCR; TCRdb's version includes in-frame clones alone and lacks a portion of them. The data contain 60,000 to 75,000 clones, 85% of them singletons. Specimen: blood. All receptors derive from a man aged 35-49 years in good health.

The V gene is TRBV5-1, the J gene TRBJ2-5; D is possibly TRBD1 (6 bases). CDR3 length equals 15 residues. V shed 2 bases and J shed 3 bases, with 14 bases lying between them. The V gene's germline CDR1 is SGHRS and CDR2 YFSETQ. CDR3 coding DNA: TGCGCCAGCAGCTTTAATCTGGGGGCCGAAGAGACCCAGTACTTC. This codes for CASSFNLGAEETQYF. Using reference TRBV5-1 and TRBJ2-5 for the parts outside the CDR3, the full variable domain is KAGVTQTPRYLIKTRGQQVTLSCSPISGHRSVSWYQQTPGQGLQFLFEYFSETQRNKGNFPGRFSGRQFSNSRSEMNVSTLELGDSALYLCASSFNLGAEETQYFGPGTRLLVL.

The chain combines TRBV27 with TRBJ1-5; D gene unclear. V was cut by 3 bases and J by 2 bases, with 8 bases left in between. The germline gives CDR1 MNHEY, CDR2 SMNVEV (reference sequence). The CDR3 covers 14 residues. As DNA, the CDR3 is TGTGCCAGCAGTTTTAGGCAGGGCAATCAGCCCCAGCATTTT. Translation: CASSFRQGNQPQHF.

This clone occurred a few times. The J gene is TRBJ1-4, the V gene TRBV13; 8 bases align to TRBD1. V shed 3 bases and J 0 bases; nucleotides not matched to a gene: 6. In germline, CDR1 is PRHDT, CDR2 FYEKMQ (reference sequence). There are 17 residues in the CDR3. CDR3 loop: CASSLRTGKTTNEKLFF. In DNA, the CDR3 is TGTGCCAGCAGCTTGAGGACAGGGAAAACAACTAATGAAAAACTGTTTTTT.

The rearrangement links TRBV11-3 to TRBJ1-1, with unresolved D. V was pared by 1 base and J by 0 bases, with 9 bases between. Germline values: CDR1 SGHNT, CDR2 YENEEA. The CDR3 contains 15 residues. CDR3 sequence reads: CASSLGGWMNTEAFF. CDR3 DNA sequence: TGTGCCAGCAGCTTAGGAGGTTGGATGAACACTGAAGCTTTCTTT.

This clone was recorded only once. The chain joins TRBV4-3 to TRBJ2-7; TRBD1 matches at 7 bases. The CDR3 extends over 13 amino acids. Germline-derived CDR1 and CDR2 are LGHNA and YSLEER. V shed 4 bases, J shed 4 bases, and the junction held 4 bases outside the gene matches. CDR3 in DNA: TGCGCCAGCAGCCTGGGACAGAAGTACGAGCAGTACTTC. This translates into CASSLGQKYEQYF.

This chain connects TRBV23-1 to TRBJ2-1, with TRBD1 as a possible D gene (6 bases). TRBV23-1 is an ORF for which the function is uncertain. The ends were cut back, 0 bases at V and 4 bases at J, with 7 bases in the middle. The CDR3 is 14 amino acids. DNA of the CDR3: TGCGCCAGCAGTCAATCTCAGGGGTACAATGAGCAGTTCTTC. Translation: CASSQSQGYNEQFF.

This chain joins TRBV21-1 and TRBJ2-7; the table calls TRBD1, which could not be checked here. TRBV21-1 is recorded as a pseudogene. CDR3 length: 16 amino acids. The CDR3 nucleotides read TGTGCCAGCAGCCCTGACCGGGACAGGGCGTTCCACGAGCAGTACTTC. This translates into CASSPDRDRAFHEQYF.

The chain uses TRBV29-1 and TRBJ1-1; TRBD1 matches 10 bases. CDR3 length: 13 amino acids. Germline values: CDR1 SQVTM, CDR2 ANQGSEA. V dropped 3 bases and J dropped 5; count of bases not matched to a gene: 3. CDR3 loop: CSVDGTGATEAFF. For the CDR3, the DNA is TGCAGCGTTGACGGGACAGGGGCGACTGAAGCTTTCTTT.

The chain couples TRBV7-9 to TRBJ1-1; D is undetermined. Germline CDR1 and CDR2: SEHNR and FQNEAQ (reference sequence). The CDR3 spans 14 residues. V was trimmed by 1 base and J by 4 bases, leaving 10 bases between them. In nucleotides, the CDR3 is TGTGCCAGCAGCTTAGAGGGTATAGGCACTGAAGCTTTCTTT. Its protein product is CASSLEGIGTEAFF.

The rearrangement joins TRBV29-1 to TRBJ1-6, with D tentatively TRBD1 (5 bases). The CDR3 length is 17 residues. Germline V gene data show CDR1 as SQVTM and CDR2 as ANQGSEA. The CDR3 DNA is TGCAGAAGTATGAGGGAGGGGAGGCAGCCCTATAATTCACCCCTCCACTTT. Protein sequence: CRSMREGRQPYNSPLHF.

This clone has a handful of counts. J is TRBJ1-2 and V is TRBV28; 9 bases are a match to TRBD1. The V segment lost 5 bases and the J segment 7 bases; nucleotides outside the gene matches: 14. CDR3 length equals 16 residues. CDR1 is MDHEN and CDR2 is SYDVKM in the germline V gene. The CDR3 spells CASSVPGTGNGFGYTF. CDR3 nucleotides: TGTGCCAGCAGTGTACCCGGGACAGGGAATGGATTTGGCTACACCTTC.

V and J are TRBV15 and TRBJ1-2; 10 bases map to TRBD1. CDR1 and CDR2 (germline): LNHNV, YYDKDF (reference sequence). The ends lost 7 bases at V and 7 bases at J; junction bases unmatched: 9. CDR3 length: 14 residues. The DNA of the CDR3 is TGTGCCACCACTTGGGACAGGGGCGCCGGTGGCTACACCTTC. Encoded protein: CATTWDRGAGGYTF. Full variable domain (rest looked up from reference TRBV15 and TRBJ1-2): DAMVIQNPRYQVTQFGKPVTLSCSQTLNHNVMYWYQQKSSQAPKLLFHYYDKDFNNEADTPDNFQSRRPNTSFCFLDIRSPGLGDTAMYLCATTWDRGAGGYTFGSGTRLTVV.

The rearrangement joins TRBV6-6 to TRBJ1-3, with D maybe TRBD1 (6 bases). CDR3 length: 13 residues. In germline, CDR1 is MNHNY, CDR2 SVGAGI (reference sequence). The germline V and J ends were trimmed by 8 bases and 3 bases, with 11 bases remaining between them. The CDR3 coding sequence is TGTGCCAGCCATGGGGGGCTTGGAAACACCATATATTTT. It is translated as CASHGGLGNTIYF.

V usage is TRBV7-9 and J usage is TRBJ2-5; 10 bases are shared with TRBD1. Germline assignment: CDR1 SEHNR and CDR2 FQNEAQ (reference sequence). The CDR3 runs 19 residues. J lost 5 bases, V lost 5 bases, and 20 bases had no gene match. CDR3 sequence: CASSPIRGQGFQKVETQYF. CDR3 in DNA: TGTGCCAGCAGCCCGATTAGGGGACAGGGGTTCCAAAAGGTGGAGACCCAGTACTTC.

This clone came up once. The rearrangement joins TRBV6-2 or TRBV6-3 to TRBJ2-6, with TRBD1 matching 7 bases. The junction had 16 bases not matched to a gene; V was cut back by 5 bases and J by 0 bases. Germline V gene data show CDR1 as MNHEY and CDR2 as SVGEGT. CDR3 size: 20 residues. CDR3 sequence reads: CASSTRVWTGVSSGANVLTF. The CDR3 nucleotides read TGTGCCAGCAGTACTCGGGTGTGGACAGGCGTTTCCTCTGGGGCCAACGTCCTGACTTTC.

Only one count was recorded for this clone. The chain joins TRBV6-5 to TRBJ2-3; the match to TRBD2 covers 7 bases. V lost 5 bases, J lost 4 bases, and 9 bases stayed unmatched. The CDR3 contains 15 residues. Germline lookup yields CDR1 MNHEY and CDR2 SVGAGI. The CDR3 nucleotides are TGTGCCAGCAGTCTTTCACAGACTAGCTCAGATACGCAGTATTTT. Translating gives CASSLSQTSSDTQYF.

The gene calls are TRBV6-5 and TRBJ1-1; D possibly corresponds to TRBD1 (6 bases). V was cut by 8 bases and J by 5 bases, with 12 bases left in between. CDR3 size: 12 residues. Germline V CDR1 and CDR2: MNHEY, SVGAGI. The CDR3 loop is CASLRGGTEAFF. In DNA, the CDR3 is TGTGCCAGCTTAAGGGGGGGAACTGAAGCTTTCTTT.

V usage is TRBV4-3 and J usage is TRBJ2-1; a possible D gene is TRBD2 (6 bases). Between the trimmed V and J ends, which lost 1 base and 4 bases, there was a span of 20 bases. There are 18 residues in the CDR3. The germline gives CDR1 LGHNA, CDR2 YSLEER. This chain's CDR3 is CASSQVSPRDSEYNEQFF. The CDR3 nucleotides are TGCGCCAGCAGCCAAGTCTCCCCGCGGGACTCGGAGTACAATGAGCAGTTCTTC.

The V call is TRBV25-1, the J call TRBJ2-6; D tentatively reads TRBD1 or TRBD2 (5 bases each). The CDR3 length is 16 residues. Trimming pared 4 bases from V and 5 bases from J, leaving 15 bases between. CDR1 and CDR2 (germline): MGHDK, SYGVNS. The CDR3 loop is CASSGRQLAWANVLTF. The CDR3 DNA reads as TGTGCCAGCAGTGGTAGACAGCTAGCCTGGGCCAACGTCCTGACTTTC.

V usage is TRBV7-2 and J usage is TRBJ2-5; 8 bases agree with TRBD1. The V and J ends lost 3 bases and 5 bases, in that order; junction bases with no gene match: 8. The germline gives CDR1 SGHTA, CDR2 FQGNSA. The CDR3 extends over 15 amino acids. The CDR3 reads CASSFGQGRGETQYF. Written as DNA, the CDR3 is TGTGCCAGCAGCTTCGGACAGGGCCGTGGGGAGACCCAGTACTTC. The variable domain in full, with the rest retrieved from reference TRBV7-2 and TRBJ2-5, is GAGVSQSPSNKVTEKGKDVELRCDPISGHTALYWYRQSLGQGLEFLIYFQGNSAPDKSGLPSDRFSAERTGGSVSTLTIQRTQQEDSAVYLCASSFGQGRGETQYFGPGTRLLVL.

V is TRBV5-4 and J is TRBJ2-1; no clear D gene. From germline, CDR1 is SGHNT and CDR2 YYREEE (reference sequence). Trimming took off 4 bases at V and 3 bases at J, with 17 bases between the two ends. This CDR3 is 16 amino acids long. The CDR3 DNA reads as TGTGCCAGCAGCCATTCGGAATCGGTCCTCTACAATGAGCAGTTCTTC. Translation gives CASSHSESVLYNEQFF. The whole variable domain, remainder taken from reference TRBV5-4 and TRBJ2-1, is ETGVTQSPTHLIKTRGQQVTLRCSSQSGHNTVSWYQQALGQGPQFIFQYYREEENGRGNFPPRFSGLQFPNYSSELNVNALELDDSALYLCASSHSESVLYNEQFFGPGTRLTVL.

V is TRBV3-1 (or the pseudogene TRBV3-2) and J is TRBJ2-5; TRBD1 matches at 11 bases. J gave up 5 bases and V 3 bases, and 5 bases lay outside the gene matches. Germline CDR1 LGHDT, CDR2 YNNKEL (reference sequence). The CDR3 has 15 amino acids. CDR3 in DNA: TGTGCCAGCAGCCAGACCGGGACAGGGGGGGAGACCCAGTACTTC. Encoded protein: CASSQTGTGGETQYF.

This clone was seen just once. This chain joins TRBV7-6 and TRBJ1-4; D is unresolved. Trimming stripped 1 base from V and 9 bases from J, with 9 bases between. The CDR3 sequence is 13 residues long. Germline loops: CDR1 SGHVS, CDR2 FNYEAQ. CDR3 sequence reads: CASSLGTRQKLFF. In nucleotides, the CDR3 is TGTGCCAGCAGCTTAGGGACCCGGCAAAAACTGTTTTTT.

About this clone: The sample holds other DNA sequences that translate to the same CDR3. This rearrangement joins TRBV6-6 to TRBJ2-5; D not resolved. Germline lookup yields CDR1 MNHNY and CDR2 SVGAGI (reference sequence). This CDR3 spans 13 amino acids. Trimming removed 6 bases from V and 4 bases from J, with 12 bases in between. The CDR3 DNA reads TGTGCCAGCAGCCGATCAATAGGAGAGACCCAGTACTTC. This codes for CASSRSIGETQYF.

The V call is TRBV9, the J call TRBJ1-5; D is undetermined. Germline lookup yields CDR1 SGDLS and CDR2 YYNGEE. With 2 bases removed from V and 14 bases from J, the gap between germline ends came to 20 bases. The CDR3 has 14 residues. The CDR3 nucleotides read TGTGCCAGCAGCGTCGCCGCCACGGGATCCGTGAAGCATTTT. Its translation: CASSVAATGSVKHF.

V usage is TRBV7-3 and J usage is TRBJ2-7; possible D gene TRBD1, 6 bases. The germline CDR1 and CDR2 sequences are SGHTA and FQGTGA. The CDR3 totals 14 residues. Trimming left V 5 bases short and J 3 bases short, with 14 bases between. CDR3 sequence: CASSHGTYHYEQYF. CDR3 DNA: TGTGCCAGCAGCCACGGGACATACCACTACGAGCAGTACTTC.

This chain connects TRBV7-3 to TRBJ2-5; a possible D gene is TRBD1 (7 bases). There are 14 residues in the CDR3. Germline CDR1 and CDR2: SGHTA and FQGTGA. Trimming pared 6 bases from V and 4 bases from J, leaving 15 bases between. In DNA form, the CDR3 reads TGTGCCAGCAGTCTCGGAGGGGGCGTAGAGACCCAGTACTTC. Residues: CASSLGGGVETQYF.

This chain joins TRBV10-3 and TRBJ2-6; 10 bases are a match to TRBD1. From germline, CDR1 is ENHRY and CDR2 SYGVKD. This CDR3 comprises 17 residues. Trimming removed 6 bases from V and 1 base from J; junction bases left unmatched: 6. The CDR3 is CAIRGGTGESGANVLTF. CDR3 coding DNA: TGTGCCATCAGAGGGGGGACAGGGGAGTCTGGGGCCAACGTCCTGACTTTC.

CDR3 in DNA: TGTGCCAGCAGCCAAACGACAGGGGTCCGCGAGACCCAGTACTTC. This sequence encodes CASSQTTGVRETQYF. The chain recombines TRBV3-1 (or the pseudogene TRBV3-2) with TRBJ2-5; 8 nucleotides align to TRBD1. The germline gives CDR1 LGHDT, CDR2 YNNKEL (reference sequence). This CDR3 spans 15 amino acids. The V segment lost 2 bases and the J segment 5 bases; nucleotides outside the gene matches: 7.

V gene TRBV19 combines with J gene TRBJ2-3, with D uncertain. The germline CDR1 and CDR2 sequences are LNHDA and SQIVND (reference sequence). The V end lost 3 bases, the J end lost 2 bases, and 3 bases lay between the germline ends. The CDR3 has 12 residues. The CDR3 is CASSMVTDTQYF. CDR3 in DNA: TGTGCCAGTAGTATGGTCACAGATACGCAGTATTTT.